The next 16 T cell receptor beta chains were all read from a single sample in a study of blood T cell repertoires in COVID-19. Method: immunoSEQ multiplex PCR; TCRdb's copy keeps in-frame clones and lacks some. The data contain about 350,000 clones, approximately 86% of them singletons. The sequenced material came from peripheral blood. The receptors derive from a woman aged 55-75 years with COVID-19, enrolled during active disease.

A few counts support this clone. The CDR3 is CASSLVLQGGGYTF. CDR3 bases: TGTGCCAGCAGCTTAGTTCTACAGGGTGGTGGCTACACCTTC. J is TRBJ1-2 and V is TRBV7-9, with a tentative D call TRBD1 (6 bases). The CDR3 contains 14 residues. Germline V gene lookup returns CDR1 SEHNR and CDR2 FQNEAQ (reference sequence). V lost 1 base to trimming and J lost 7 bases, with 13 bases between them.

The chain recombines TRBV15 with TRBJ1-6; D might be TRBD1 (6 bases). The V gene lost 9 bases and the J gene lost 0 bases, with 12 bases spanning the gap. The CDR3 length is 15 residues. Germline loops: CDR1 LNHNV, CDR2 YYDKDF (reference sequence). CDR3 nucleotides: TGTGCCACATCAGACAGGAGCTCCTATAATTCACCCCTCCACTTT. This translates into CATSDRSSYNSPLHF.

The genes are TRBV2 and TRBJ1-6, with D possibly TRBD1 on 5 matching bases. V lost 3 bases, J lost 0 bases, and 12 bases lay in between. This CDR3 is built from 17 residues. Germline values: CDR1 SNHLY, CDR2 FYNNEI. CDR3 nucleotides: TGTGCCAGCAGTGATTTAGGGGCGAGCTCCTATAATTCACCCCTCCACTTT. Translation: CASSDLGASSYNSPLHF.

The CDR3 region is CAWSPDTVGEQYF. The DNA of the CDR3 is TGTGCCTGGAGTCCGGACACCGTGGGGGAGCAGTACTTC. J is TRBJ2-7 and V is TRBV30, with D perhaps TRBD1 (5 bases). The CDR3 is 13 amino acids. Germline V gene sequence: CDR1 GTSNPN, CDR2 SVGIG (reference sequence). V was cut by 2 bases and J by 7 bases, with 15 bases left in between.

The chain carries TRBV5-6 and TRBJ1-2; weak D call: TRBD1 (5 bases). Germline V gene lookup returns CDR1 SGHDT and CDR2 YYEEEE. The CDR3 has 15 amino acids. Trimming removed 0 bases at V and 8 bases at J, with 17 bases between. CDR3 in amino acids: CASSLGSTAPGGYTF. The DNA for the CDR3 is TGTGCCAGCAGCTTGGGTTCGACAGCGCCTGGGGGCTACACCTTC.

This sequence joins TRBV15 and TRBJ2-5; 7 nucleotides match TRBD2. With V trimmed by 3 bases and J by 5 bases, 6 bases remained unmatched. Germline CDR1 and CDR2: LNHNV and YYDKDF (reference sequence). The CDR3 is 14 amino acids. In nucleotides, the CDR3 is TGTGCCACCAGCAGGCGGGGGAACGAGGAGACCCAGTACTTC. It specifies CATSRRGNEETQYF.

The chain is built from TRBV2 and TRBJ2-3; 10 bases agree with TRBD1. The V gene's germline CDR1 is SNHLY and CDR2 FYNNEI. The CDR3 runs to 14 residues. The V segment lost 7 bases and the J segment 1 base; nucleotides outside the gene matches: 2. CDR3 loop: CASTGTGGTDTQYF. CDR3 nucleotides: TGTGCCAGCACGGGGACAGGGGGCACAGATACGCAGTATTTT.

The V call is TRBV6-5, the J call TRBJ1-2; D gene uncertain. CDR3 length: 14 residues. CDR1 MNHEY and CDR2 SVGAGI come from the germline V gene. Trimming shortened V by 2 bases and J by 8 bases, and 15 bases separated the two germline ends. CDR3 sequence reads: CASSYGGPQGGYTF. CDR3 sequence (DNA): TGTGCCAGCAGTTACGGAGGGCCACAAGGAGGCTACACCTTC.

The genes are TRBV2 and TRBJ2-3, with 9 nucleotides matching TRBD1. The germline V gene has CDR1 SNHLY and CDR2 FYNNEI. The CDR3 contains 13 residues. The V and J ends lost 6 bases and 6 bases, in that order; junction bases with no gene match: 4. The DNA of the CDR3 is TGTGCCAGCAGCGTGGACAGGGGCGATACGCAGTATTTT. As protein: CASSVDRGDTQYF. Complete variable domain (other parts from reference TRBV2 and TRBJ2-3): EPEVTQTPSHQVTQMGQEVILRCVPISNHLYFYWYRQILGQKVEFLVSFYNNEISEKSEIFDDQFSVERPDGSNFTLKIRSTKLEDSAMYFCASSVDRGDTQYFGPGTRLTVL.

The chain joins TRBV3-1 (or the pseudogene TRBV3-2) to TRBJ1-6, with D possibly TRBD1 on 6 matching bases. This CDR3 comprises 14 residues. Germline values: CDR1 LGHDT, CDR2 YNNKEL (reference sequence). Trimming removed 4 bases at V and 5 bases at J, with 9 bases between. CDR3 coding DNA: TGTGCCAGCAGCCCTAGACAGGATAATTCACCCCTCCACTTT. Protein product: CASSPRQDNSPLHF.

A note on this clone: This specimen includes other DNA sequences encoding the same CDR3. The CDR3 DNA is TGTGCCAGCAGCCCGGGAGGGAACACTGAAGCTTTCTTT. Amino acid sequence: CASSPGGNTEAFF. The chain carries TRBV3-1 (or the pseudogene TRBV3-2) and TRBJ1-1; D is uncertain. V lost 4 bases and J lost 1, with 7 bases in between. This CDR3 has 13 amino acids. Germline V CDR1 and CDR2: LGHDT, YNNKEL (reference sequence).

The rearrangement uses TRBV3-1 (or the pseudogene TRBV3-2) and TRBJ1-6, with 7 bases that match TRBD1. This CDR3 spans 16 amino acids. The V and J ends lost 4 bases and 9 bases, in that order; junction bases with no gene match: 12. The germline gives CDR1 LGHDT, CDR2 YNNKEL (reference sequence). CDR3 region: CASSPTEGQSLSPLHF. CDR3 coding DNA: TGTGCCAGCAGCCCGACCGAGGGACAGAGCCTTTCACCCCTCCACTTT.

For this clone: Different DNA sequences within this sample yield the same CDR3. This chain links TRBV4-1 with TRBJ2-2, with a tentative D call TRBD2 (5 bases). Germline CDR1 MGHRA, CDR2 YSYEKL. The CDR3 has 13 amino acids. With 4 bases removed from V and 6 bases from J, the gap between germline ends came to 9 bases. The CDR3 spells CASSPAAAGELFF. The CDR3 region has the DNA TGCGCCAGCAGCCCAGCGGCGGCCGGGGAGCTGTTTTTT.

The chain combines TRBV14 with TRBJ2-4; maybe TRBD2 (6 bases). Germline loops: CDR1 SGHDN, CDR2 FVKESK. This CDR3 spans 16 amino acids. The V and J ends lost 1 base and 0 bases respectively, with 10 bases between them. Written as DNA, the CDR3 is TGTGCCAGCAGCCAAGGAGGAGGGATAGCCAAAAACATTCAGTACTTC. This encodes CASSQGGGIAKNIQYF. Full variable domain (missing parts from reference TRBV14 and TRBJ2-4): EAGVTQFPSHSVIEKGQTVTLRCDPISGHDNLYWYRRVMGKEIKFLLHFVKESKQDESGMPNNRFLAERTGGTYSTLKVQPAELEDSGVYFCASSQGGGIAKNIQYFGAGTRLSVL.

The chain recombines TRBV19 with TRBJ1-5; 10 positions agree with TRBD1. Germline CDR1 is LNHDA and CDR2 is SQIVND (reference sequence). With V trimmed by 5 bases and J by 3 bases, 16 bases remained unmatched. The CDR3 runs to 19 residues. The CDR3 nucleotides read TGTGCCAGTAGTCCCCGCTCTGCCGGGACAGGGGTAAACAATCAGCCCCAGCATTTT. Translation gives CASSPRSAGTGVNNQPQHF.

This chain uses TRBV4-2 with TRBJ1-2, with D hard to call. The CDR3 loop spans 16 amino acids. Germline values: CDR1 LGHNA, CDR2 YNFKEQ. V was pared by 0 bases and J by 2 bases, with 13 bases between. DNA for the CDR3: TGTGCCAGCAGCCAAGAATTGCGTGGCGGGAACTATGGCTACACCTTC. It encodes CASSQELRGGNYGYTF.